The 11 T cell receptor beta chains given below trace back to one sample, sequenced in a study of T-cell memory formation after mild COVID-19 (dated by TCRdb to the early 2020s). Preparation of the library involved 5' RACE. Sequencing took place on an Illumina NovaSeq 6000. The public sequencing data were trimmed at Q25 with fastp and processed into clonotypes with MiXCR by TCRdb, which kept only in-frame beta chains. Every distinct CDR3 protein forms one entry, paired with its most common genes and DNA. The sample has roughly 120,000 distinct CDR3 sequences on record, 16% of them singletons. Around 13% of the sample comes from the top ten. The source material was PBMCs or a T cell subset sorted from them (not recorded which). Every receptor here comes from an adult woman who had mild COVID-19 (a few samples of this study predate the infection). The sample titles of this study are shuffled in the database, so cell type and time point are left out; the donor was told from shared clones.

The table lists this clonotype with a few counts. V gene TRBV18 combines with J gene TRBJ2-3; D possibly corresponds to TRBD2 (6 bases). In germline, CDR1 is KGHSH, CDR2 LQKENI. This CDR3 comprises 17 residues. Deletions cut 0 bases from V and 2 bases from J, with 15 bases between. CDR3 amino acids: CASSPPFGGGPTDTQYF. DNA of the CDR3: TGTGCCAGCTCACCACCGTTCGGGGGAGGTCCCACAGATACGCAGTATTTT.

This sequence joins TRBV7-6 and TRBJ1-1; D is perhaps TRBD1 (5 bases). Germline CDR1 is SGHVS and CDR2 is FNYEAQ. The CDR3 runs to 13 residues. The V end lost 0 bases, the J end lost 8 bases, and 10 bases lay between the germline ends. The CDR3 region is CASSLAFGAEAFF. CDR3 DNA: TGTGCCAGCAGCTTAGCGTTCGGGGCCGAAGCTTTCTTT. The complete variable domain, with remaining parts taken from reference TRBV7-6 and TRBJ1-1, reads GAGVSQSPRYKVTKRGQDVALRCDPISGHVSLYWYRQALGQGPEFLTYFNYEAQQDKSGLPNDRFSAERPEGSISTLTIQRTEQRDSAMYRCASSLAFGAEAFFGQGTRLTVV.

The chain recombines TRBV15 with TRBJ2-7; a weak D match, TRBD1 (5 bases). This CDR3 has 15 amino acids. Trimming stripped 0 bases from V and 4 bases from J, with 13 bases between. Per the germline V gene, CDR1 is LNHNV and CDR2 is YYDKDF (reference sequence). CDR3 nucleotides: TGTGCCACCAGCAGAGACGTCAGGGTGGAGTACGAGCAGTACTTC. It specifies CATSRDVRVEYEQYF.

The chain employs TRBV29-1 and TRBJ2-2, with 7 bases fitting TRBD2. The germline V gene encodes CDR1 SQVTM and CDR2 ANQGSEA. The CDR3 totals 13 residues. The V segment lost 5 bases and the J segment 6 bases; nucleotides outside the gene matches: 6. The CDR3 DNA follows: TGCAGCGTTTTGTCAGGGAGGGCCGGGGAGCTGTTTTTT. Translated, it gives CSVLSGRAGELFF.

The rearrangement links TRBV27 to TRBJ1-1, with D possibly being TRBD1 (6 bases). Trimming stripped 2 bases from V and 7 bases from J, with 14 bases between. CDR3 length: 14 amino acids. Germline CDR1 MNHEY, CDR2 SMNVEV (reference sequence). CDR3 DNA sequence: TGTGCCAGCAGTTTAGGTCCGCAGGGGATTGAAGCTTTCTTT. Its translation is CASSLGPQGIEAFF.

This chain links TRBV6-2 or TRBV6-3 with TRBJ2-5; the D is unclear. CDR3 length: 14 residues. Germline CDR1 MNHEY, CDR2 SVGEGT. The germline V and J ends were trimmed by 2 bases and 1 base, with 8 bases remaining between them. The CDR3 nucleotides are TGTGCCAGCAGTTACGTGAACCCCCAAGAGACCCAGTACTTC. This encodes CASSYVNPQETQYF.

This clonotype was seen a few times. The rearrangement links TRBV9 to TRBJ2-5; 12 nucleotides line up with TRBD2. The CDR3 loop spans 15 amino acids. The ends lost 3 bases at V and 4 bases at J; junction bases unmatched: 4. Germline V lookup: CDR1 SGDLS, CDR2 YYNGEE. This CDR3 reads CASSETSGGGETQYF. DNA for the CDR3: TGTGCCAGCAGCGAGACTAGCGGGGGTGGAGAGACCCAGTACTTC.

This clonotype appeared once. This rearrangement joins TRBV6-5 to TRBJ2-7; possible D gene TRBD2, 5 bases. The ends were cut back, 7 bases at V and 7 bases at J, with 17 bases in the middle. Germline loops: CDR1 MNHEY, CDR2 SVGAGI. There are 13 residues in the CDR3. CDR3 DNA sequence: TGTGCCAGCACCCGAGGGCCATCGGGGGAGCAGTACTTC. Translated: CASTRGPSGEQYF.

This CDR3 reads CASSVADEGTQYF. In DNA, the CDR3 is TGTGCCAGCAGCGTAGCTGACGAGGGTACGCAGTATTTT. V and J are TRBV9 and TRBJ2-3, with a weak D call TRBD2 (5 bases). Germline CDR1 and CDR2: SGDLS and YYNGEE. V lost 0 bases and J 8 bases, leaving 10 bases between the germline ends. There are 13 residues in the CDR3.

The chain employs TRBV24-1 and TRBJ1-1; D call uncertain. There are 15 residues in the CDR3. Germline CDR1 KGHDR, CDR2 SFDVKD. V shed 4 bases and J shed 1 base, with 12 bases lying between them. The CDR3 DNA reads TGTGCCACCAGTGACCCCCACTTAAGGAACACTGAAGCTTTCTTT. As protein: CATSDPHLRNTEAFF.

J is TRBJ2-5 and V is TRBV5-6; D uncertain. V lost 1 base to trimming and J lost 1 base, with 5 bases between them. The CDR3 has 13 amino acids. From germline, CDR1 is SGHDT and CDR2 YYEEEE. The CDR3: CASSLLGQETQYF. The CDR3 nucleotides read TGTGCCAGCAGCTTGCTGGGCCAAGAGACCCAGTACTTC.